This is a list of T cell receptor beta chains from one sample in a study of T cell repertoires in cytomegalovirus infection. From the reads, TCRdb called clonotypes with MiXCR, one entry per CDR3 protein. The sample lists about 770,000 distinct CDR3 sequences, around 29% occurring once. Which antigens these TCRs recognize remains unknown. This specimen consisted of cultured CD8+ T cells from PBMCs, obtained from culture after CMV antigen stimulation. All receptors come from a human donor in good health (CMV status not recorded). Some clones in this sample may be carry-over from other donors' samples. CDR3s include the opening cysteine and the closing phenylalanine or tryptophan. The order of the fields is clone size, D gene, J gene, V gene, CDR3 DNA, CDR3 protein. The D gene is left open where the match is weak. Where a row states a size, it is once, few, many or the class of an expanded clone; other rows omit it.

few | - | TRBJ1-1 | TRBV6-1 | TGTGCCAGCACCTTACTACGGGCCGACATGAACACTGAAGCTTTCTTT | CASTLLRADMNTEAFF
- | - | TRBJ1-2 | TRBV7-9 | TGTGCCAGCAGCCTCGGGACCCTGCCGTGGGGCTACACCTTC | CASSLGTLPWGYTF
- | TRBD1 | TRBJ2-7 | TRBV5-4 | TGTGCCAGCAGCGTGGACAGGGGACCCTACGAGCAGTACTTC | CASSVDRGPYEQYF
- | TRBD2 | TRBJ2-3 | TRBV20-1 | TGCAGTGCTAGAGATAGAGGGACTAGCGGGGGGGCCGCAGATACGCAGTATTTT | CSARDRGTSGGAADTQYF
- | - | TRBJ1-1 | TRBV27 | TGTGCCAGCAGTTTATCGGTCCCAGGGTTCATGAACACTGAAGCTTTCTTT | CASSLSVPGFMNTEAFF
few | TRBD2 | TRBJ2-2 | TRBV6-5 | TGTGCCAGCAGTTACTCGATTGCACCTGGGGCTAGCGGGGGGCCCGACACCGGGGAGCTGTTTTTT | CASSYSIAPGASGGPDTGELFF
many | TRBD1 | TRBJ2-7 | TRBV6-2/TRBV6-3 | TGTGCCAGCAGTTACTCCCGGACAGGTATCTCCTACGAGCAGTACTTC | CASSYSRTGISYEQYF
- | - | TRBJ2-3 | TRBV19 | TGTGCCAGTAGTATTTCGGGGGGCAACGCAGATACGCAGTATTTT | CASSISGGNADTQYF
- | TRBD2 | TRBJ2-3 | TRBV19 | TGTGCCACCGGGGGGAGAGGTGTTGGATGGGATACGCAGTATTTT | CATGGRGVGWDTQYF
many | - | TRBJ2-3 | TRBV27 | TGTGCCAGCAGCAGGGCTAGCGGCACAGATACGCAGTATTTT | CASSRASGTDTQYF
- | - | TRBJ1-5 | TRBV6-1 | TGTGCCAGCAGCGACAGCGTGGGGAATCAGCCCCAGCATTTT | CASSDSVGNQPQHF
few | - | TRBJ1-5 | TRBV6-6 | TGTGCCAGCAGTTACCCCGATAGAAGCAATCAGCCCCAGCATTTT | CASSYPDRSNQPQHF
- | - | TRBJ1-1 | TRBV4-1 | TGCGCCAGCAGCCAAGATCTTTTTAGAGAGGGAGACACTGAAGCTTTCTTT | CASSQDLFREGDTEAFF
many | TRBD1 | TRBJ2-7 | TRBV7-9 | TGTGCCAGCAGCACCCGGGGACAGCCCTACGAGCAGTACTTC | CASSTRGQPYEQYF
- | - | TRBJ1-2 | TRBV25-1 | TGTGCCAGCAGCGGACACTTGGGGAAAACAGCCAAAGGCTATGGCTACACCTTC | CASSGHLGKTAKGYGYTF
few | TRBD2 | TRBJ2-1 | TRBV6-1 | TGTGCCAGCAGTGAAGCAGTTCGACAGGCAGCGGGGGCTGAGCAGTTCTTC | CASSEAVRQAAGAEQFF
- | - | TRBJ1-2 | TRBV29-1 | TGCAGCGTTGACACAGGCACTTATGGCTACACCTTC | CSVDTGTYGYTF
- | - | TRBJ2-5 | TRBV7-6 | TGTGCCAGCAGCTCGACGGGCGGGCAGTACTTC | CASSSTGGQYF
- | - | TRBJ1-5 | TRBV6-6 | TGTGCCAGCAGTTACGGGGCCCTAAGTAATCAGCCCCAGCATTTT | CASSYGALSNQPQHF
many | - | TRBJ1-2 | TRBV6-1 | TGTGCCAGCAGTGAAGGGCGGTTCTATGGCTACACCTTC | CASSEGRFYGYTF
few | - | TRBJ2-1 | TRBV20-1 | TGCAGTGCTAGAGATTATCGGGCCAATGAGCAGTTCTTC | CSARDYRANEQFF
- | - | TRBJ1-1 | TRBV4-1 | TGCGCCAGCAGCCAAGACATCGGGACTGAAGCTTTCTTT | CASSQDIGTEAFF
few | TRBD1 | TRBJ1-4 | TRBV7-6 | TGTGCCAGCTCCTCGCTGGCCAGGGGGCGAACTAATGAAAAACTGTTTTTT | CASSSLARGRTNEKLFF
- | - | TRBJ1-1 | TRBV28 | TGTGCCAGCAGTATCGACGGCTCTCTGAACACTGAAGCTTTCTTT | CASSIDGSLNTEAFF
few | TRBD2 | TRBJ2-1 | TRBV27 | TGTGCCAGCAGTTTATGGTCTAGCGGCCACAATGAGCAGTTCTTC | CASSLWSSGHNEQFF
- | - | TRBJ2-3 | TRBV27 | TGTGCCAGCGGCGCGTTTCGGATGACAGTTCCATTTAGCACAGATACGCAGTATTTT | CASGAFRMTVPFSTDTQYF
many | TRBD1 | TRBJ1-2 | TRBV7-3 | TGTGCCAGCAGCGCAAAGGGGGACAGGGCCGCTTATGGCTACACCTTC | CASSAKGDRAAYGYTF
- | - | TRBJ2-1 | TRBV5-1 | TGCGCCAGCAGCTTGAGTCAGGGCTCCCTCAATGAGCAGTTCTTC | CASSLSQGSLNEQFF
few | TRBD2 | TRBJ2-3 | TRBV20-1 | TGCAGTGCTAGCAAGCTAGCGGGGATCACAGATACGCAGTATTTT | CSASKLAGITDTQYF
few | TRBD2 | TRBJ2-3 | TRBV6-4 | TGTGCCAGCAGCATTAGCGGGGGGAACACAGATACGCAGTATTTT | CASSISGGNTDTQYF